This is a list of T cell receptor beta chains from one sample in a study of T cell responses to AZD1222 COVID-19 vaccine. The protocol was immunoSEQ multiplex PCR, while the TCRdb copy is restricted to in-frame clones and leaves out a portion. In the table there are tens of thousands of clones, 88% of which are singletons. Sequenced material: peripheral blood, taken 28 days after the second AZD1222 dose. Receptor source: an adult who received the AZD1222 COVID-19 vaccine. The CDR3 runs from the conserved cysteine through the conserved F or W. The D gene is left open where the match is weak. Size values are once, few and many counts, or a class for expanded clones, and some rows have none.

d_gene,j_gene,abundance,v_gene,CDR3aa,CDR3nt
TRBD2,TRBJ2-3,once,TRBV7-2,CASRERLAGAHADTQYF,TGTGCCAGCAGGGAGAGACTAGCGGGAGCACATGCAGATACGCAGTATTTT
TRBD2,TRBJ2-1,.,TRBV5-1,CASSLGLAKTYNEQFF,TGCGCCAGCAGTCTAGGACTAGCTAAGACCTACAATGAGCAGTTCTTC
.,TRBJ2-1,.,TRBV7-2,CASSLEDSSYNEQFF,TGTGCCAGCAGCTTAGAAGACAGCTCCTACAATGAGCAGTTCTTC
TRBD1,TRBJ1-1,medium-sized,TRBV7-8,CASSLEMGQGSTEAFF,TGTGCCAGCAGCTTAGAGATGGGACAGGGTTCCACTGAAGCTTTCTTT
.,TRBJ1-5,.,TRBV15,CATSRDVRVGRNQPQHF,TGTGCCACCAGCAGAGACGTCAGGGTGGGTCGCAATCAGCCCCAGCATTTT
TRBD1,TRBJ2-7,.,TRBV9,CASSVGAGGYEQYF,TGTGCCAGCAGCGTAGGGGCAGGGGGCTACGAGCAGTACTTC
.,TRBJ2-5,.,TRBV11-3,CASSLVGLASGETQYF,TGTGCCAGCAGCTTAGTTGGCCTAGCCTCGGGGGAGACCCAGTACTTC
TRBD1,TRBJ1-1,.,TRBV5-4,CASSLYETGDEAFF,TGTGCCAGCAGCTTGTACGAGACAGGGGATGAAGCTTTCTTT
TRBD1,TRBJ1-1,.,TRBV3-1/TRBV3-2,CASSPAQGAGTEAFF,TGTGCCAGCAGCCCTGCACAGGGGGCGGGCACTGAAGCTTTCTTT
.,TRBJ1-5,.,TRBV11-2,CASSLQGGNQPQHF,TGTGCCAGCAGCCTACAGGGTGGCAATCAGCCCCAGCATTTT
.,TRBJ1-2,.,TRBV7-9,CASSGGTTGIYGYTF,TGTGCCAGCAGCGGTGGCACAACCGGTATCTATGGCTACACCTTC
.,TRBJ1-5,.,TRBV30,CAWSISGGSVFNQPQHF,TGTGCCTGGAGTATTTCCGGGGGTTCGGTCTTTAATCAGCCCCAGCATTTT
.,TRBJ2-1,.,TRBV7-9,CASLAGYGEQFF,TGTGCCAGCTTGGCAGGGTACGGTGAGCAGTTCTTC
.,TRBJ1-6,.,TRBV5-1,CASRFSPTDLSYNSPLHF,TGCGCCAGCAGGTTTTCGCCGACAGACCTTTCCTATAATTCACCCCTCCACTTT
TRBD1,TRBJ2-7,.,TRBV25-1,CASSQGGRSPYEQYF,TGTGCCAGCAGCCAAGGGGGCAGGAGTCCCTACGAGCAGTACTTC
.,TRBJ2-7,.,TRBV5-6,CASSLEMERVSYEQYF,TGTGCCAGCAGCTTGGAAATGGAAAGGGTCTCCTACGAGCAGTACTTC
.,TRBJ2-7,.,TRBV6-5,CATSQGYEQYF,TGTGCCACGTCTCAAGGATACGAGCAGTACTTC